This T cell receptor beta chain is drawn from a study of cytomegalovirus exposure and HLA in healthy donors. General study results and limits: When a later analysis was performed, an Asian-associated ancestry cluster reportedly had fewer N-insertions than the approximately 680-donor mean. It was reported that the classifier diagnosed cytomegalovirus status with high specificity and sensitivity in both the original and validation cohorts.

This clone has a handful of counts. Antigen specificity is unknown. The PCR used 60 Vbeta and 13 Jbeta primers. Clones were read by immunoSEQ multiplex PCR, and TCRdb kept only the in-frame ones, dropping some. The sample lists 80,000 or so clones, over 70% occurring once. This CDR3 has 14 residues. With V trimmed by 5 bases and J by 1 base, 3 bases remained unmatched. Germline V gene sequence: CDR1 SGHTA, CDR2 FQGTGA. Sequencing was carried out using PBMCs. The rearrangement uses TRBV7-3 and TRBJ1-1; TRBD1 matches 8 bases. This TCR was sampled from a man aged 50 or older in good health and CMV-seropositive. The CDR3 region has the DNA TGTGCCAGCAGCGCTCAGGGGGCGAACACTGAAGCTTTCTTT. Residues: CASSAQGANTEAFF.